The source of this T cell receptor beta chain is a study of blood T cell repertoires in COVID-19. Study in general: Acute and convalescent COVID-19 samples came from the United States, Italy and Spain.

Source study methods: Amplification of reference gene primers was used by the study to estimate nucleated cell counts. Libraries were prepared by immunoSEQ multiplex PCR; TCRdb keeps only in-frame clonotypes and omits some of them. The DNA gave D and trimming, while V, J and clone size come from that table. The data hold roughly 47,000 clones, with 80% to 90% observed a single time. The trim removed 5 bases at V and 8 bases at J, leaving 4 bases unmatched. The CDR3 contains 14 residues. Germline values: CDR1 SGHTA, CDR2 FQGNSA. This clonotype was sampled from a man aged 45-60 years with acute or convalescent COVID-19. The sequencing sample was made of peripheral blood. This chain links TRBV7-2 with TRBJ1-6; TRBD1 matches 9 bases. CDR3 sequence reads: CASSLTGGDSPLHF. CDR3 DNA sequence: TGTGCCAGCAGCCTCACAGGGGGCGATTCACCCCTCCACTTT.